Included here is one T cell receptor beta chain sequence, with context. Its cognate antigen is unknown. Here immunoSEQ multiplex PCR was the method, and the copy in TCRdb shows in-frame clones only, minus some. The data show about 62,000 clones, 70% to 80% seen once. Germline lookup yields CDR1 SGHTA and CDR2 FQGTGA. V lost 4 bases to trimming and J lost 5 bases; unmatched junction nucleotides: 4. The CDR3 consists of 13 residues. The sample originates from a study of radiotherapy plus CTLA-4 blockade in lung cancer. General study points: Some TCR clones had been derived from tumors. These clones expanded in peripheral blood after radiotherapy plus ipilimumab. Early clone dynamics of blood T cells, plus interferon-beta, reportedly predicted response best.

Receiving focal radiation plus CTLA-4 blockade with ipilimumab were patients who had chemo-refractory metastatic non-small-cell lung cancer. The TCR comes from a human donor with non-small cell lung cancer who had a complete response to radiotherapy plus ipilimumab. Material: peripheral blood, obtained from a patient treated with radiotherapy plus ipilimumab. J is TRBJ2-7 and V is TRBV7-3; 8 bases map to TRBD1. CDR3 nucleotides: TGTGCCAGCAGCTCACAGGGGGGCCACGAGCAGTACTTC. This sequence encodes CASSSQGGHEQYF.